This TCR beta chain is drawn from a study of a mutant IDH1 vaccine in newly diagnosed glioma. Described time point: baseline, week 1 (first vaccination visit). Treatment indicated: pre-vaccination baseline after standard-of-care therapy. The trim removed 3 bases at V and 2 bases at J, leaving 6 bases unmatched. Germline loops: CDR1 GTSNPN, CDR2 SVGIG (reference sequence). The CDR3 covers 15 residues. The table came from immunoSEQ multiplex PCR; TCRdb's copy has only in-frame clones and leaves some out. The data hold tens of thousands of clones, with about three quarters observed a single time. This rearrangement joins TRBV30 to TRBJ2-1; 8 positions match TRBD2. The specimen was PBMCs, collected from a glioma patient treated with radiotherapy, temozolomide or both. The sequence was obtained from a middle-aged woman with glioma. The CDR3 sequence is CAWSAGGLTYNEQFF. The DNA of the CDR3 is TGTGCCTGGAGCGCGGGGGGCCTAACCTACAATGAGCAGTTCTTC. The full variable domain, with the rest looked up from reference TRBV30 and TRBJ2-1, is SQTIHQWPATLVQPVGSPLSLECTVEGTSNPNLYWYRQAAGRGLQLLFYSVGIGQISSEVPQNLSASRPQDRQFILSSKKLLLSDSGFYLCAWSAGGLTYNEQFFGPGTRLTVL.